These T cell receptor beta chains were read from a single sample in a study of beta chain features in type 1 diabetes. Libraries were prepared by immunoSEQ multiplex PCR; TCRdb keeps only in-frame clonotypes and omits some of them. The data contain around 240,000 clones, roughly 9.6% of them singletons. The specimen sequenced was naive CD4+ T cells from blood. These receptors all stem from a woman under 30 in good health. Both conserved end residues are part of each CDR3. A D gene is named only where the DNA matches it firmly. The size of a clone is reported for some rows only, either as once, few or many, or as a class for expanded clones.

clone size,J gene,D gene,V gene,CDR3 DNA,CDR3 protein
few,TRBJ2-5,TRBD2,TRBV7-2,TGTGCCAGCAGCTCTGGGGGGGGGCAAGAGACCCAGTACTTC,CASSSGGGQETQYF
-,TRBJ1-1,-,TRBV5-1,TGCGCCAGCAGCGTCGACACCCAGCTTTCAGCTTTCTTT,CASSVDTQLSAFF
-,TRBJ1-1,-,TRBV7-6,TGTGCCAGCAGCTTTGCAGAGAACACTGAAGCTTTCTTT,CASSFAENTEAFF
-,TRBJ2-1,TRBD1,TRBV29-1,TGCAGCGTAGTCACAGGGGGTGGGGTGTTCTTC,CSVVTGGGVFF
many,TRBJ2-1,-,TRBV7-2,TGTGCCAGCAGCTTAGCCAGTGGGCCTAATGAGCAGTTCTTC,CASSLASGPNEQFF
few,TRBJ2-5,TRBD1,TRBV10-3,TGTGCCACCAGGACAGGACAAGAGACCCAGTACTTC,CATRTGQETQYF
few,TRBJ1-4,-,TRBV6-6,TGTGCCAGCAGTGGCGAAAAACTGTTTTTT,CASSGEKLFF
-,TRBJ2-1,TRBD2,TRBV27,TGTGCCAGCAGTTTCGCGGGGGGGGTTTCGAACAATGAGCAGTTCTTC,CASSFAGGVSNNEQFF
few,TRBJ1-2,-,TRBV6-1,TGTGCCAGCAGTGACGCCGGGGGGTCCTATGGCTACACCTTC,CASSDAGGSYGYTF
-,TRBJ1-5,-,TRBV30,TGTGCCTGGAGTGTAGGCAGGGGATACAATCAGCCCCAGCATTTT,CAWSVGRGYNQPQHF
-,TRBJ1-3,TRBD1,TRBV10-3,TGTGCCATCAGTGTACAGGGGGTAAGGTCTGGAAACACCATATATTTT,CAISVQGVRSGNTIYF
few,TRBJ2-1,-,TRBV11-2,TGTGCCAGCAGCTCGGACATATCCTACAATGAGCAGTTCTTC,CASSSDISYNEQFF
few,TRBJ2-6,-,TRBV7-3,TGTGCCAGCAGCGGCCGACTGGCCGGGGCCAACGTCCTGACTTTC,CASSGRLAGANVLTF
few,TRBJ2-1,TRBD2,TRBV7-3,TGTGCCAGCAGCTTAACGGGGGAGGGTGAGCAGTTCTTC,CASSLTGEGEQFF
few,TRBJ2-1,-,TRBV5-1,TGCGCCAGCAGCTTTTGGGGGGATGAGCAGTTCTTC,CASSFWGDEQFF
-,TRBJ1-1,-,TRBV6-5,TGTGCCAGCAGTCGAACTGGACAGTTGAACACTGAAGCTTTCTTT,CASSRTGQLNTEAFF